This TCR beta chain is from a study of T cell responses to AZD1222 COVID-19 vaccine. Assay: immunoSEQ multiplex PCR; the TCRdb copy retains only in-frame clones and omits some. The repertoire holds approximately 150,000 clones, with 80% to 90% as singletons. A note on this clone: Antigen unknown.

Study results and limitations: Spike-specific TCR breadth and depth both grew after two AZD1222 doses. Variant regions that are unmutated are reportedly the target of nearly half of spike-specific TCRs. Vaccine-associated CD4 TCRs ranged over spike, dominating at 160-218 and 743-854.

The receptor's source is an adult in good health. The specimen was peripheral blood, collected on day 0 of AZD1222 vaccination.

As DNA, the CDR3 is TGCGCCAGCACCTCCGGACAATTACAGTTCTTC. Translating it yields CASTSGQLQFF. This chain connects TRBV5-1 to TRBJ2-1; perhaps TRBD1 as D (5 bases). This CDR3 is 11 amino acids long. Per germline, CDR1 SGHRS and CDR2 YFSETQ. Trimming removed 6 bases from V and 13 bases from J, with 14 bases in between.